The clone carrying this TCR beta chain was observed at least ten times. Library preparation for TCR beta used quantitative 5'-RACE with molecular barcodes. TCRdb called the 5' RACE reads again in MiXCR, with one record for every CDR3 protein. In the table there are about 130,000 distinct CDR3 sequences, approximately 14% of which are singletons. Per the germline V gene, CDR1 is LGHDT and CDR2 is YNNKEL (reference sequence). This CDR3 is built from 14 residues. The trim removed 5 bases at V and 8 bases at J, leaving 10 bases unmatched. This sample stems from a study of CD8 T cells in ankylosing spondylitis.

The sample taken for sequencing was blood, either unsorted or a sorted T cell fraction (not recorded which). This clonotype originated in a female donor with ankylosing spondylitis or in good health (not recorded which). The chain couples TRBV3-1 to TRBJ2-3; 7 bases fit TRBD1. CDR3 loop: CASSLRTGQATQYF. The DNA of the CDR3 is TGTGCCAGCAGCTTGCGGACAGGCCAAGCTACGCAGTATTTT.